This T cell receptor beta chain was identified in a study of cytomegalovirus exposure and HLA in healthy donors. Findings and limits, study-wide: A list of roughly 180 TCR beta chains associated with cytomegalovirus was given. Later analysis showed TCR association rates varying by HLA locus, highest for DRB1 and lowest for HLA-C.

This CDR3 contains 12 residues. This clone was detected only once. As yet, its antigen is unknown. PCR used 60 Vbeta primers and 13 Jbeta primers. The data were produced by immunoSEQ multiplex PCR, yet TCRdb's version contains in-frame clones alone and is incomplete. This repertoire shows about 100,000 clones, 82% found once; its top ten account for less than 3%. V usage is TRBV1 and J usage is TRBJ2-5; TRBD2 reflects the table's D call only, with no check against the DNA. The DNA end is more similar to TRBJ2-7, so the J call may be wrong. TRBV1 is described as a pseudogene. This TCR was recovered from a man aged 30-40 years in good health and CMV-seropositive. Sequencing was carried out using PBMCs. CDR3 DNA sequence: TGCACCAGCAGCCATCGCCCGTACGAGCAGTACTTC. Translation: CTSSHRPYEQYF.